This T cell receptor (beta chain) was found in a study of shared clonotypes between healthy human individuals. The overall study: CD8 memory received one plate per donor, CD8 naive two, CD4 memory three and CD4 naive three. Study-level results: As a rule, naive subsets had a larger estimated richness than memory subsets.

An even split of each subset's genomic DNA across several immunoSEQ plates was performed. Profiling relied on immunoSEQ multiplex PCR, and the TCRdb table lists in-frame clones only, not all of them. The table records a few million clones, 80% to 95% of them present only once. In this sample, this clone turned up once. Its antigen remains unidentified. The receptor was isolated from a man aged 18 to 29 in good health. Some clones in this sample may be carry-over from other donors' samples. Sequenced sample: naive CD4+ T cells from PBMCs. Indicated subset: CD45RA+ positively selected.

The CDR3 DNA reads as TGCGCCAGCAGCCCGAGGGCGGGACAGGGGGCGAGCGGGGAGCTGTTTTTT. Encoded protein: CASSPRAGQGASGELFF. The chain combines TRBV5-1 with TRBJ2-2; TRBD1 aligns across 12 bases. CDR3 length equals 17 residues. The germline V gene encodes CDR1 SGHRS and CDR2 YFSETQ. J was trimmed by 7 bases and V by 4 bases; bases with no gene match: 11.